This T cell receptor (beta chain) emerged from a study of blood T cell repertoires in COVID-19. Overall study context: The analysed material was cDNA or gDNA that came from T cells, B-cell-depleted T cells, or PBMCs.

The CDR3 runs to 15 residues. CDR1 MNHEY and CDR2 SVGAGI come from the germline V gene. V was trimmed by 0 bases and J by 5 bases, leaving 14 bases between them. Source study methods: Estimation of nucleated cell counts relied on the amplification of reference gene primers. Sequencing was performed with immunoSEQ multiplex PCR; in TCRdb, only in-frame clones are kept and a portion is missing. From that table come the V and J calls and clone size; the DNA was used to work out D and trimming. The table shows around 250,000 clones, with roughly 90% occurring only once. The sequenced sample was peripheral blood. The sequence came from a woman in her sixties with COVID-19, enrolled during active disease. The rearrangement uses TRBV6-5 and TRBJ2-7; possibly TRBD1 for D (5 bases). In DNA form, the CDR3 reads TGTGCCAGCAGTTACTCCCTGCAGGGAAACAACGAGCAGTACTTC. It translates to CASSYSLQGNNEQYF.